The entry below describes one T cell receptor (beta chain). Its antigen is unidentified. This sample is part of a study of T cell responses to AZD1222 COVID-19 vaccine. The repertoire was sequenced with immunoSEQ multiplex PCR; TCRdb's copy has only in-frame clones and lacks some. The profile shows 75,000 to 100,000 clones, approximately 86% of them singletons. Per the germline V gene, CDR1 is SNHLY and CDR2 is FYNNEI. V was cut by 7 bases and J by 2 bases, with 9 bases left in between. The CDR3 has 14 residues. Findings and limits, study-wide: There were repertoire samples only from the period after the peak T cell response.

The sequence was obtained from an adult in good health. V gene TRBV2 combines with J gene TRBJ1-6; D possibly corresponds to TRBD1 (5 bases). Sequencing used peripheral blood, obtained on day 0 of AZD1222 vaccination. CDR3 bases: TGTGCCAGCAAAGGGGCTACCTATAATTCACCCCTCCACTTT. Protein sequence: CASKGATYNSPLHF.